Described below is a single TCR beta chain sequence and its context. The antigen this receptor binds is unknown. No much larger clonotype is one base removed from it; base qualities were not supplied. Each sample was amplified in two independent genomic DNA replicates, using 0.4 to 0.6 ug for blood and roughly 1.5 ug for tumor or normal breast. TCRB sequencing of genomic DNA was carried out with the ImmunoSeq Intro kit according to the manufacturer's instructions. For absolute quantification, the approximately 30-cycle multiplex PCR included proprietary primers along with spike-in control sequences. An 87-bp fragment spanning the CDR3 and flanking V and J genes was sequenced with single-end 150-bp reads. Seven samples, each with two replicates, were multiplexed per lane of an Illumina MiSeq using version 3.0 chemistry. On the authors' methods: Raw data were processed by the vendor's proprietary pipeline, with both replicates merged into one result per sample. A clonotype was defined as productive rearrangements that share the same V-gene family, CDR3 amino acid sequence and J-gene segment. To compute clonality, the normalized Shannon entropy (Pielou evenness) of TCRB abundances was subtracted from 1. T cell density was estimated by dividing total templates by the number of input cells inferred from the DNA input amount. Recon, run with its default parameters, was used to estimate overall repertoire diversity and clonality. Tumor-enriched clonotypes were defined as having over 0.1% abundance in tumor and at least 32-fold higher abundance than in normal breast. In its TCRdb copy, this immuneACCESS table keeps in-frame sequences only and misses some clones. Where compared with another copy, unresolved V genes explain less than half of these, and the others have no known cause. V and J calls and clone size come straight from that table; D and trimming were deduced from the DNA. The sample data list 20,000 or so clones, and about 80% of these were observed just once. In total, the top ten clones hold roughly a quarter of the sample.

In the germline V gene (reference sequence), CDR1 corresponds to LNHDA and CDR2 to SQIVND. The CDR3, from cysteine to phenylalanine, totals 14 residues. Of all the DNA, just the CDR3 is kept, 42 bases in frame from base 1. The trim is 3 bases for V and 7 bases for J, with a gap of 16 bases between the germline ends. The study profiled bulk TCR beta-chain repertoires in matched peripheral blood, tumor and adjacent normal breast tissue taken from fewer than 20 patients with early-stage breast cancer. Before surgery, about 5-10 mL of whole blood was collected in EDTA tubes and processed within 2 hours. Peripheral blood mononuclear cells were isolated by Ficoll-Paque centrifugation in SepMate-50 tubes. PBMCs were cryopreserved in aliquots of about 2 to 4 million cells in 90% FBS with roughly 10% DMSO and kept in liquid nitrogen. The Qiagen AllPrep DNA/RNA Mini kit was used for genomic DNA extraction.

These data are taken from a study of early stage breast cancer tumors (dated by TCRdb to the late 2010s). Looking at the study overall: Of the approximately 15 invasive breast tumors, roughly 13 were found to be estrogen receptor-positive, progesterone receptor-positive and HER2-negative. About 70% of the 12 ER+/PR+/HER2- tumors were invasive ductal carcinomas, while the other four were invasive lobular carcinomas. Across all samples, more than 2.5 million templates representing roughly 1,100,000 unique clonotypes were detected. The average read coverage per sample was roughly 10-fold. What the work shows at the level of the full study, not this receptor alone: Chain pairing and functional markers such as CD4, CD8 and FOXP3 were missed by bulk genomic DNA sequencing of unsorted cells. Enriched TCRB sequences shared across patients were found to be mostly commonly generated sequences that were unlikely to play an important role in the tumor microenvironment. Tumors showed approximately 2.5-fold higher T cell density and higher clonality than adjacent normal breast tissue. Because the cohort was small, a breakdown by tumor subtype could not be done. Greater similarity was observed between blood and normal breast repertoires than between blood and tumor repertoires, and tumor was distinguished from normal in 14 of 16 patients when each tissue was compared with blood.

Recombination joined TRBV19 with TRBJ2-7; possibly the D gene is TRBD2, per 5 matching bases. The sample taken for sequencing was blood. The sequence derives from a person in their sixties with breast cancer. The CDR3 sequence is CASSINAGPLEQYF. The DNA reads TGTGCCAGTAGTATCAATGCGGGCCCACTGGAGCAGTACTTC. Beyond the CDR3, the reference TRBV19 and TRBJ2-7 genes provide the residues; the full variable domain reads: DGGITQSPKYLFRKEGQNVTLSCEQNLNHDAMYWYRQDPGQGLRLIYYSQIVNDFQKGDIAEGYSVSREKKESFPLTVTSAQKNPTAFYLCASSINAGPLEQYFGPGTRLTVT.